This TCR beta chain was identified in a study of tumor-infiltrating lymphocytes in glioblastoma multiforme. General study points: No surface-marker sorting into functional T cell subtypes was done. Detected clone frequencies may not reflect cell counts, being RNA-based. TCR plus mutation findings rest on a single glioblastoma patient.

Note on this clonotype: What it recognizes is unknown. An end of the junction differs from the germline gene, which may be a read error.

Multiple V-beta primers and a C-beta primer amplified TCRB from RNA. TCRB-specific cDNA synthesis used 0.4 to 0.55 ug of total RNA. TCRdb processed the multiplex PCR reads anew with MiXCR; each CDR3 protein has one entry. The top ten hold about three quarters of the sample, which has about 9,000 distinct CDR3 sequences, around two thirds seen once. Germline V gene lookup returns CDR1 SGHAT and CDR2 FQDESV (reference sequence). This CDR3 is 13 amino acids long. The chain recombines TRBV11-1 with TRBJ2-1; maybe TRBD2 (5 bases). The sequence was collected from a male donor with glioblastoma. Sequenced sample: brain tumor tissue. In DNA, the CDR3 is TGTGCCAGCACCTGGGAAGTAGCGAATGAGCAGTTATTC. Translated: CASTWEVANEQLF.